The rows below give T cell receptor beta chains drawn from one sample of a study of blood T cells in healthy people across ages. TCRdb processed the 5' RACE reads anew with MiXCR; each CDR3 protein has one entry. The sample yields some 1.5 million distinct CDR3 sequences, 28% seen once. The sequencing input was blood. The receptors originated from a woman aged 25 to 39 in good health. CDR3s include the opening cysteine and the closing phenylalanine or tryptophan. D genes are given only for firm matches. Clone size appears in some rows only: once, few, many, or a class for an expanded clone.

many | TRBJ2-1 | . | TRBV29-1 | 14 | CSVEGGNPYNEQFF | TGCAGCGTTGAAGGAGGGAATCCCTACAATGAGCAGTTCTTC
few | TRBJ2-7 | . | TRBV2 | 13 | CASRSDSSYEQYF | TGTGCCAGCAGATCGGACAGCTCCTACGAGCAGTACTTC
few | TRBJ2-5 | TRBD2 | TRBV20-1 | 13 | CIAMGLAEETQYF | TGCATTGCTATGGGACTAGCAGAAGAGACCCAGTACTTC
. | TRBJ1-1 | . | TRBV5-1 | 14 | CASSRGRGDTEAFF | TGCGCCAGCAGCCGGGGGAGGGGGGACACTGAAGCTTTCTTT
. | TRBJ2-3 | . | TRBV10-3 | 13 | CAIRPGTPDTQYF | TGTGCCATCAGGCCCGGGACCCCAGATACGCAGTATTTT
few | TRBJ2-7 | . | TRBV10-3 | 14 | CAVSESGGPREQYF | TGTGCCGTCAGTGAGTCCGGGGGGCCTCGGGAGCAGTACTTC
. | TRBJ1-1 | . | TRBV7-2 | 13 | CASSIGQTTEAFF | TGTGCCAGCAGCATCGGACAGACCACTGAAGCTTTCTTT
. | TRBJ1-1 | . | TRBV29-1 | 13 | CSFRGRAIREAFF | TGCAGCTTCCGGGGGAGGGCAATTCGAGAAGCTTTCTTT
few | TRBJ1-1 | . | TRBV4-1 | 14 | CASSLTDLNTEAFF | TGCGCCAGCAGCCTGACAGACCTGAACACTGAAGCTTTCTTT
few | TRBJ1-5 | . | TRBV28 | 15 | CASSWAGGLNQPQHF | TGTGCCAGCAGCTGGGCCGGAGGACTCAATCAGCCCCAGCATTTT
many | TRBJ2-5 | TRBD2 | TRBV7-2 | 14 | CASSFSGGAKTQYF | TGTGCCAGCAGCTTTAGCGGGGGGGCAAAGACCCAGTACTTC
few | TRBJ2-5 | . | TRBV28 | 18 | CASRLNPPTQLEGETQYF | TGTGCCAGCAGGCTGAACCCCCCCACGCAACTCGAGGGAGAGACCCAGTACTTC
. | TRBJ1-1 | . | TRBV7-9 | 16 | CASSLARGGRNTEAFF | TGTGCCAGCAGCTTAGCGCGAGGAGGAAGGAACACTGAAGCTTTCTTT
. | TRBJ2-3 | TRBD1 | TRBV25-1 | 17 | CASSEGTGRLLGDTQYF | TGTGCCAGCAGTGAGGGGACAGGGAGACTATTGGGCGATACGCAGTATTTT
. | TRBJ2-2 | . | TRBV5-6 | 16 | CASSLLDRQSTGELFF | TGTGCCAGCAGCTTGCTAGACAGGCAGTCCACCGGGGAGCTGTTTTTT
. | TRBJ2-5 | . | TRBV6-6 | 14 | CASSYPDQPETQYF | TGTGCCAGCAGTTACCCGGACCAGCCAGAGACCCAGTACTTC
few | TRBJ2-1 | TRBD2 | TRBV20-1 | 15 | CSAASTSGGAVEQFF | TGCAGTGCTGCATCCACTAGCGGGGGGGCCGTTGAGCAGTTCTTC
. | TRBJ1-6 | . | TRBV2 | 13 | CASRTGTLGPLHF | TGTGCCAGCAGGACCGGGACCCTTGGACCCCTCCACTTT
. | TRBJ1-3 | . | TRBV6-6 | 16 | CASSYIQETGQMPIYF | TGTGCCAGCAGTTACATTCAAGAGACAGGACAGATGCCCATATATTTT
. | TRBJ2-1 | TRBD2 | TRBV7-3 | 16 | CASSSRSGGKLDEQFF | TGTGCCAGCAGCTCCCGTAGCGGGGGGAAACTCGATGAGCAGTTCTTC
few | TRBJ2-1 | . | TRBV7-2 | 18 | CASSLEGSSVSSYNEQFF | TGTGCCAGCAGCTTAGAGGGATCTAGCGTTAGCTCCTACAATGAGCAGTTCTTC
. | TRBJ2-7 | . | TRBV5-1 | 14 | CAGSLDSTSYEQYF | TGCGCCGGCAGCCTAGACAGCACCTCCTACGAGCAGTACTTC
few | TRBJ2-1 | TRBD2 | TRBV2 | 13 | CASTRTSGVAQFF | TGTGCCAGCACCCGGACTAGCGGAGTAGCGCAGTTCTTC
many | TRBJ2-5 | TRBD2 | TRBV7-2 | 13 | CASSRDYVETQYF | TGTGCCAGCAGCCGGGACTATGTGGAGACCCAGTACTTC
many | TRBJ2-1 | . | TRBV9 | 17 | CASSVSPPGTLYNEQFF | TGTGCCAGCAGCGTGTCACCCCCCGGGACTCTATACAATGAGCAGTTCTTC
. | TRBJ1-4 | TRBD1 | TRBV12-3/TRBV12-4 | 14 | CASRTGSTNEKLFF | TGTGCCAGCAGGACAGGGAGTACTAATGAAAAACTGTTTTTT
few | TRBJ2-2 | . | TRBV20-1 | 15 | CSARDGGVGTGELFF | TGCAGTGCTAGAGATGGTGGGGTTGGGACCGGGGAGCTGTTTTTT
. | TRBJ1-1 | TRBD1 | TRBV29-1 | 14 | CSVEGGQGYTEAFF | TGCAGCGTTGAGGGGGGACAGGGATACACTGAAGCTTTCTTT
few | TRBJ1-5 | TRBD1 | TRBV20-1 | 15 | CSARPQDRVYQPQHF | TGCAGTGCTAGACCCCAGGACAGGGTTTATCAGCCCCAGCATTTT
many | TRBJ2-7 | TRBD2 | TRBV6-5 | 14 | CASSSGLAVTEQYF | TGTGCCAGCAGCTCCGGACTAGCTGTCACCGAGCAGTACTTC
few | TRBJ2-1 | TRBD2 | TRBV11-2 | 20 | CASSLDLGRTSGPSYNEQFF | TGTGCCAGCAGCTTAGATCTCGGGAGGACTAGCGGGCCCTCCTACAATGAGCAGTTCTTC
few | TRBJ2-2 | TRBD1 | TRBV20-1 | 16 | CSAPVGGAPSTGELFF | TGCAGTGCTCCGGTAGGGGGCGCTCCCTCCACCGGGGAGCTGTTTTTT
. | TRBJ1-4 | TRBD1 | TRBV6-5 | 19 | CASSYSPRGKGLTNEKLFF | TGTGCCAGCAGTTACAGCCCCAGGGGGAAAGGGCTAACTAATGAAAAACTGTTTTTT
few | TRBJ1-2 | TRBD1 | TRBV6-1 | 14 | CASRDGTANYGYTF | TGTGCCAGCAGGGACGGGACAGCCAACTATGGCTACACCTTC